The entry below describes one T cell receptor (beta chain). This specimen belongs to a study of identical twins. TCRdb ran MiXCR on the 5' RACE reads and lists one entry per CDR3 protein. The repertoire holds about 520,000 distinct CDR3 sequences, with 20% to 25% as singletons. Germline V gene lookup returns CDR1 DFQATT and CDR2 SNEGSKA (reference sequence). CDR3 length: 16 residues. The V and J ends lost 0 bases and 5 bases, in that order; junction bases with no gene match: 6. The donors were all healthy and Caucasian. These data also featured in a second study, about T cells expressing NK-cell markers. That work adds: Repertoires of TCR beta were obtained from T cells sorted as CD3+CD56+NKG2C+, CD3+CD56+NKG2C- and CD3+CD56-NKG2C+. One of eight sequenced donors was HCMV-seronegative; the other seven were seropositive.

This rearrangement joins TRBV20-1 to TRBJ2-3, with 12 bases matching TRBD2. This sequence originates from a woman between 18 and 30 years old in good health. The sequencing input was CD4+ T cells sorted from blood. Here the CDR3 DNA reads TGCAGTGCTAGAGATCCCAGACTAGCGGGGGTAGATACGCAGTATTTT. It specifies CSARDPRLAGVDTQYF.